Below are 2 T cell receptor beta chains sequenced from a single sample in a study of patients and donors after allogeneic stem cell transplantation. TCRdb used MiXCR to reprocess the RT-PCR reads, holding one entry per CDR3 protein. This sample carries fewer than 250,000 distinct CDR3 sequences, approximately 14% of them seen once, and the ten largest clones take approximately 10%. The specimen was blood, either unsorted or a sorted T cell fraction (not recorded which). The receptors shown here come from a human donor who was either an allogeneic HSCT recipient or a stem cell or donor lymphocyte infusion donor (not recorded which). It is not recorded whose cells these are; they may come from a transplant donor.

As concerns this clonotype: One end of the junction varies from germline; a read error may be responsible. The gene calls are TRBV7-2 and TRBJ2-7; D unclear. Germline CDR1 is SGHTA and CDR2 is FQGNSA. The CDR3 runs 13 residues. The CDR3 is CDSSLVPSYEQYF. Here the CDR3 DNA reads TGTGACAGCAGCTTAGTGCCCTCTTACGAGCAGTACTTC.

There are many counts of this clonotype. The chain has TRBV5-1 and TRBJ1-1; D possibly corresponds to TRBD1 (5 bases). Per the germline V gene, CDR1 is SGHRS and CDR2 is YFSETQ. Trimming took 1 base from V and 3 from J, leaving 10 bases between them. The CDR3 covers 14 residues. The CDR3 loop reads CASSLSGADTEAFF. The CDR3 DNA follows: TGCGCCAGCAGCTTGAGCGGGGCGGACACTGAAGCTTTCTTT.